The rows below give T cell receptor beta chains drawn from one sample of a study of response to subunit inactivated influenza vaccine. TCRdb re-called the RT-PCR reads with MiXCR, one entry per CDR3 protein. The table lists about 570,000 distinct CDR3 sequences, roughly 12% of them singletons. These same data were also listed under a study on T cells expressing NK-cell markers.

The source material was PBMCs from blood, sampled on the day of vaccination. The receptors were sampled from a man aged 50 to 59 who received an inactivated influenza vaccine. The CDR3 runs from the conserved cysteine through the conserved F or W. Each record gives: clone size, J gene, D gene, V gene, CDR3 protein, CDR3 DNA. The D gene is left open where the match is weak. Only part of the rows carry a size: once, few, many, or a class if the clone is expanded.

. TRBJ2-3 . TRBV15 CATSRDPGEADTQYF TGTGCCACCAGCAGAGATCCAGGGGAGGCAGATACGCAGTATTTT
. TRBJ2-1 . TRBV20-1 CSASGVGNEQFF TGCAGTGCTAGCGGGGTGGGGAATGAGCAGTTCTTC
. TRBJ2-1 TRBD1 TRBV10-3 CAIQGISPVNEQFF TGTGCCATACAGGGGATCTCCCCCGTCAATGAGCAGTTCTTC
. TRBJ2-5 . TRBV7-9 CASRRTSRIQETQYF TGTGCCAGCAGGAGGACCTCTAGGATCCAAGAGACCCAGTACTTC
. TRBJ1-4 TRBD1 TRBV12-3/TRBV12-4 CASSPTGGSEKLFF TGTGCCAGCAGTCCGACAGGGGGTTCTGAAAAACTGTTTTTT
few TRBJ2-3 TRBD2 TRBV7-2 CASSFSGGETDTQYF TGTGCCAGCAGCTTTAGCGGGGGGGAAACAGATACGCAGTATTTT
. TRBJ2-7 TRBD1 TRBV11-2 CASSSLLGQGPEQYF TGTGCCAGCAGCTCCTTACTGGGACAGGGTCCCGAGCAGTACTTC
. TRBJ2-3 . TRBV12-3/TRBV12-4 CASSFSLGNMFTQYF TGTGCCAGCAGTTTCAGTCTCGGCAACATGTTTACGCAGTATTTT
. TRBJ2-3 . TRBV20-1 CSARRSGESTDTQYF TGCAGTGCTAGGCGAAGCGGCGAGAGCACAGATACGCAGTATTTT
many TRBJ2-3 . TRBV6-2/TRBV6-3 CASLRDSTDTQYF TGTGCCAGCCTAAGAGATAGCACAGATACGCAGTATTTT
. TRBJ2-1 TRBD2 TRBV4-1 CASSQVLLASGNNEQFF TGCGCCAGCAGCCAAGTCCTACTGGCTAGCGGCAACAATGAGCAGTTCTTC
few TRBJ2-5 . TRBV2 CASSGGGEQETQYF TGTGCCAGCAGTGGGGGCGGAGAGCAAGAGACCCAGTACTTC
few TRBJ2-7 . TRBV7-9 CASSLFGRVEQYF TGTGCCAGCAGCTTATTCGGCAGGGTTGAGCAGTACTTC
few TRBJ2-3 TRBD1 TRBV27 CASSESNRGGGRDTQYF TGTGCCAGCAGTGAATCAAACAGGGGCGGAGGTAGAGATACGCAGTATTTT
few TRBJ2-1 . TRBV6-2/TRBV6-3 CASSYSGPGSSYNEQFF TGTGCCAGCAGTTACTCGGGGCCAGGGAGCTCCTACAATGAGCAGTTCTTC
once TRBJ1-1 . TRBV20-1 CSAGGGGNTEAFF TGCAGTGCCGGCGGGGGGGGGAACACTGAAGCTTTCTTT
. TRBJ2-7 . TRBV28 CASSLYPVGRVSAYEQYF TGTGCCAGCAGTTTATATCCCGTCGGTAGGGTGAGCGCCTACGAGCAGTACTTC
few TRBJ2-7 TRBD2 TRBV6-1 CASRGAGGPTYEQYF TGTGCCAGCAGGGGGGCGGGAGGGCCAACCTACGAGCAGTACTTC
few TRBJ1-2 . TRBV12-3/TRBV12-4 CASSPRDDGYTF TGTGCCAGCAGTCCCCGTGACGATGGCTACACCTTC
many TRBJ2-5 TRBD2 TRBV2 CASSGLAGRATQETQYF TGTGCCAGCAGCGGACTAGCGGGACGAGCAACCCAAGAGACCCAGTACTTC
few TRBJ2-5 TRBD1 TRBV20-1 CSARYRGRGETQYF TGCAGTGCTAGGTACAGGGGGCGTGGAGAGACCCAGTACTTC
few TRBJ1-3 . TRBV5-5 CASSLLGGSGNTIYF TGTGCCAGCAGCTTGTTGGGGGGCTCTGGAAACACCATATATTTT
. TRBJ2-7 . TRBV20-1 CSAGQYGTPTYVQYF TGCAGTGCTGGCCAGTACGGGACACCAACCTACGTGCAGTACTTC
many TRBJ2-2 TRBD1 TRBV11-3 CASSLVTGGSTGELFF TGTGCCAGCAGCTTAGTGACAGGGGGCTCCACCGGGGAGCTGTTTTTT
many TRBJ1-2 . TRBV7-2 CASSLVFSDGYTF TGTGCCAGCAGCTTAGTTTTTTCGGATGGCTACACCTTC